The clone carrying this TCR beta chain turned up a few times. Its specificity is not known. CDR3 length: 15 residues. Germline V gene data show CDR1 as SGHRS and CDR2 as YFSETQ. Trimming cost V 3 bases and J 4 bases, with 17 bases left between them. These data belong to a study of post-analysis software for immune sequencing data. The authors incorporated unique molecular identifiers into the TCR beta cDNA libraries. One entry per CDR3 protein, called by TCRdb with MiXCR from the PCR reads. The sample yields about 460,000 distinct CDR3 sequences, around 40% seen once. Study-wide results and caveats: In patients, roughly five TRBV segments were more frequent than in controls, with TRBV5-6, TRBV5-1 and TRBV20-1 among them.

This TCR derives from a girl between 10 and 17 years old with multiple sclerosis. The V call is TRBV5-1, the J call TRBJ2-7, with D possibly matching TRBD2 (5 bases). The sample comprised blood. The CDR3 here is CASSSGAEQGYEQYF. In nucleotides, the CDR3 is TGCGCCAGCAGCTCCGGAGCGGAGCAAGGATACGAGCAGTACTTC.